This T cell receptor beta chain comes out of a study of regulatory T cells in long-lasting Graves disease. The authors built TCR beta libraries using iRepertoire HTBI primers and Arm-PCR of CDR3 regions. Via MiXCR, TCRdb re-called the multiplex PCR reads, giving one row per CDR3 protein. Among around 430,000 distinct CDR3 sequences listed, approximately 22% were seen once. Deletions cut 2 bases from V and 7 bases from J, with 9 bases between. This CDR3 has 14 residues. CDR1 is KGHSH and CDR2 is LQKENI in the germline V gene. On this clonotype: What it recognizes is unknown.

Findings and limits, study-wide: Graves' patients with persistent disease showed TCR diversity lower than patients newly diagnosed.

Described time point: persistent/refractory GD, antithyroid drugs over 5 years with positive TRAb. The TCR library was prepared using RNA isolated from PBMCs. The chain recombines TRBV18 with TRBJ1-6; the D is unclear. The source of this sequence is a female donor with Graves disease. This specimen consisted of peripheral blood mononuclear cells (PBMCs), obtained when the disease was refractory, from a patient treated with antithyroid drugs. Written as DNA, the CDR3 is TGTGCCAGCTCACCAGCGGAAGGAAATTCACCCCTCCACTTT. Protein: CASSPAEGNSPLHF.